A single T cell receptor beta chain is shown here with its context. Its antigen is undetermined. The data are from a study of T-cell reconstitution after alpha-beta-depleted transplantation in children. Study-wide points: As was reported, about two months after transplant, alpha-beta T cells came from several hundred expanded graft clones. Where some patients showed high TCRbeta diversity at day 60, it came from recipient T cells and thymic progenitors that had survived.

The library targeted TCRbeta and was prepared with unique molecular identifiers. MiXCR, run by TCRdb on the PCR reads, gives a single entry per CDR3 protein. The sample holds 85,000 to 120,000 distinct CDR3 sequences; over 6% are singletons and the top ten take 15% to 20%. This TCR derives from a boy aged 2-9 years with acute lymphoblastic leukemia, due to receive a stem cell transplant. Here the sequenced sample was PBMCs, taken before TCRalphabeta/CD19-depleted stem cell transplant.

Here the CDR3 reads CSAGPGLGETQYF. The CDR3 DNA reads TGCAGTGCTGGTCCGGGACTAGGGGAGACCCAGTACTTC. V and J are TRBV20-1 and TRBJ2-5; TRBD2 aligns across 8 bases. The V segment lost 5 bases and the J segment 5 bases; nucleotides outside the gene matches: 7. Germline assignment: CDR1 DFQATT and CDR2 SNEGSKA (reference sequence). The CDR3 runs 13 residues.